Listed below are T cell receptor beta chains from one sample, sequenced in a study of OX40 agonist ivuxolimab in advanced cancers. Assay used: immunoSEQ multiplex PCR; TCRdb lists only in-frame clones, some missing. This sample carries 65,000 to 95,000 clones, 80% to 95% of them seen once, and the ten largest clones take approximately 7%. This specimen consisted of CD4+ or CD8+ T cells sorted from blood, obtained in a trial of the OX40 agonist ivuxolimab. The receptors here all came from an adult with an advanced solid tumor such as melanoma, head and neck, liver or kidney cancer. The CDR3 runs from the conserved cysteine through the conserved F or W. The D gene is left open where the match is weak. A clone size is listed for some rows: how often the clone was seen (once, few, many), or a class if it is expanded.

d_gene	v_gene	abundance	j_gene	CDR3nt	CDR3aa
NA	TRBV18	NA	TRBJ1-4	TGTGCCAGCTCACCCCCCCCGGCAACTAATGAAAAACTGTTTTTT	CASSPPPATNEKLFF
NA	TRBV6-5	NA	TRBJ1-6	TGTGCCAGCAGTTACGAATGGGACCCAAATTCACCCCTCCACTTT	CASSYEWDPNSPLHF
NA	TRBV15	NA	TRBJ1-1	TGTGCCACCAGAGTTTCGCCTACCTCGAACACTGAAGCTTTCTTT	CATRVSPTSNTEAFF
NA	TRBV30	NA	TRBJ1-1	TGTGCCTGGAATCTGGGGGCGGGAGCTTTCTTT	CAWNLGAGAFF
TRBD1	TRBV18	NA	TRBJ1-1	TGTGCCAGCGACCCAGGGGGCGGCACTGAAGCTTTCTTT	CASDPGGGTEAFF
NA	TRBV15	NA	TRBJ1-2	TGTGCCACCAGCAGGGCCCGGGGGAACTATGGCTACACCTTC	CATSRARGNYGYTF
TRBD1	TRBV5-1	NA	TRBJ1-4	TGCGCCAGCAGCTTGCAGGGGGCAACTAATGAAAAACTGTTTTTT	CASSLQGATNEKLFF
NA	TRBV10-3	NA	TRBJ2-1	TGTGCCATCAGTGACGGTAGCGCGGTAAGCTCCTACAATGAGCAGTTCTTC	CAISDGSAVSSYNEQFF
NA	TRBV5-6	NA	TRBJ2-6	TGTGCCAGCAGCTTGACGGGTTCTGGGGCCAACGTCCTGACTTTC	CASSLTGSGANVLTF
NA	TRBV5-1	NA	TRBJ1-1	TGCGCCAGCAGCTTGGTTGACGGCGGGGCTTTCTTT	CASSLVDGGAFF
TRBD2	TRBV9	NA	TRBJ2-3	TGTGCCAGCAGCGTCGAGCGGGAGGGCACAGATACGCAGTATTTT	CASSVEREGTDTQYF
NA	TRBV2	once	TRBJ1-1	TGTGCCAGCAGTGAAGCTTCGTCGGCGTCCCAGGCTTTCTTT	CASSEASSASQAFF
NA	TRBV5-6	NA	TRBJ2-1	TGTGCCAGCAGCTTGGCCTATGAGCAGTTCTTC	CASSLAYEQFF
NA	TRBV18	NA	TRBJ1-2	TGTGCCAGCTCACCTGCCACCGCGTATGGCTACACCTTC	CASSPATAYGYTF
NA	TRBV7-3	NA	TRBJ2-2	TGTGCCAGCAGTCAGACGGTTAACACCGGGGAGCTGTTTTTT	CASSQTVNTGELFF
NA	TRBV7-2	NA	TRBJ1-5	TGTGCCAGCAGCTTAGCTCATCGGGCAGGGAACCAGCCCCAGCATTTT	CASSLAHRAGNQPQHF
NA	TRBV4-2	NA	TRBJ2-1	TGTGCCAGCAGCCAAGGGGTTAGTGGGGCTGAGCAGTTCTTC	CASSQGVSGAEQFF
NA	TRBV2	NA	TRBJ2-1	TGTGCCAGCAGTAAGCGCTCCGCCAATGAGCAGTTCTTC	CASSKRSANEQFF
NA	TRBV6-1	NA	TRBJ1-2	TGTGCCAGCAGTGCCGGACAGACTAACTATGGCTACACCTTC	CASSAGQTNYGYTF
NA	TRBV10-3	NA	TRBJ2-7	TGTGCCATCACTAATGGGGGGCTAGCGGAGCCCTACGAGCAGTACTTC	CAITNGGLAEPYEQYF
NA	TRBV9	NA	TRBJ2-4	TGTGCCAGCAGCGTAGCCGGAGCCAAAAACATTCAGTACTTC	CASSVAGAKNIQYF
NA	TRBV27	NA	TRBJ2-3	TGTGCCAGCAGTGAACGAAGGGGGGATACGCAGTATTTT	CASSERRGDTQYF
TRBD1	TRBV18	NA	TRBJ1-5	TGTGCCAGCTCACCGGGGGACAGGGGTGGCAATCAGCCCCAGCATTTT	CASSPGDRGGNQPQHF
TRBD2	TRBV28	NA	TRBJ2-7	TGTGCCAGCAGTTTATATCCTAGCGGGAGCGCCGAGCAGTACTTC	CASSLYPSGSAEQYF
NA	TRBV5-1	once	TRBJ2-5	TGCGCCAGCAGCTTAGGCCCGACGTACCAAGAGACCCAGTACTTC	CASSLGPTYQETQYF
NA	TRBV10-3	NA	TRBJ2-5	TGTGCCATCAGCATGCAGGAGGGCCGGGAGACCCAGTACTTC	CAISMQEGRETQYF
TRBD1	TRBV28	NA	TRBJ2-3	TGTGCCAGCAGACGGGACAGCTCGAGGGGACAGGATACGCAGTATTTT	CASRRDSSRGQDTQYF
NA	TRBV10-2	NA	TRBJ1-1	TGCGCCAGCAGTGAGGGCGTGAACACTGAAGCTTTCTTT	CASSEGVNTEAFF
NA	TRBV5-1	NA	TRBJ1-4	TGCGCCAGCAGCTTGGACGGCAGGGGCAATGAAAAACTGTTTTTT	CASSLDGRGNEKLFF
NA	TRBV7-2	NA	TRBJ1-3	TGTGCCAGCAGCGGCAGGGTAGCTGGAAACACCATATATTTT	CASSGRVAGNTIYF
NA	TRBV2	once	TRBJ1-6	TGTGCCAGTCTAGACAGAGGAGCCAATAATTCACCCCTCCACTTT	CASLDRGANNSPLHF
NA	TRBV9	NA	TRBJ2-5	TGTGCCAGCAGCGGCAGAGCACCAGAGACCCAGTACTTC	CASSGRAPETQYF
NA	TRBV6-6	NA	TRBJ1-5	TGTGCCAGCAGAAAGACAAACTATAGCAATCAGCCCCAGCATTTT	CASRKTNYSNQPQHF
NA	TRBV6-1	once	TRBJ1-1	TGTGCCAGCAGTGTCCGGGGGGTGAGTAGCACTGAAGCTTTCTTT	CASSVRGVSSTEAFF
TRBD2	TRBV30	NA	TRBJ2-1	TGTGCCGGGGGGGTTGGGCAGCCCTCCTACAATGAGCAGTTCTTC	CAGGVGQPSYNEQFF
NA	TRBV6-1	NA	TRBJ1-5	TGTGCCAGCAGTGTTCACGACAATCAGCCCCAGCATTTT	CASSVHDNQPQHF
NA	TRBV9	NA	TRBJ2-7	TGTGCCAGCAGCGCCAATTGGGGACGGGGCTACGAGCAGTACTTC	CASSANWGRGYEQYF
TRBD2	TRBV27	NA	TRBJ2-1	TGTGCCAGCAGTCCCCCAGTTGGAGCGGGAGGGTCCTACAATGAGCAGTTCTTC	CASSPPVGAGGSYNEQFF
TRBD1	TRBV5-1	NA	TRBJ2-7	TGCGCCAGCAGCTTGGCAGCCGGACAGGGGGTTGCGTACGAGCAGTACTTC	CASSLAAGQGVAYEQYF
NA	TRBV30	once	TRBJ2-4	TGTGCCTGGAGTGTTCAGGGGAAAAACATTCAGTACTTC	CAWSVQGKNIQYF
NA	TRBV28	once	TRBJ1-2	TGTGCCAGCAGTTTAGGGCAGAACTATGGCTACACCTTC	CASSLGQNYGYTF
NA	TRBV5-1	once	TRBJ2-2	TGCGCCAGCAGCAGAGGCACCGGGGAGCTGTTTTTT	CASSRGTGELFF
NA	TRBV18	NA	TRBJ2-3	TGTGCCAGCTCATCCCAGGGACTCACAGATACGCAGTATTTT	CASSSQGLTDTQYF
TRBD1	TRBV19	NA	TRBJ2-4	TGTGCCAGTAGTCCGATGAGGACAGGATCCAAAAACATTCAGTACTTC	CASSPMRTGSKNIQYF
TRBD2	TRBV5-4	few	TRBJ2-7	TGTGCCAGCAGCTCTCTAGCGGGGAGCTCCTACGAGCAGTACTTC	CASSSLAGSSYEQYF
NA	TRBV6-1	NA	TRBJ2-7	TGTGCCAGCAGTGGTAGCCACGAGCAGTACTTC	CASSGSHEQYF
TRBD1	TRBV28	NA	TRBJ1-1	TGTGCCAGCGGATTACTGACAGGGGCCATGAACACTGAAGCTTTCTTT	CASGLLTGAMNTEAFF
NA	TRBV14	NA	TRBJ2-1	TGTGCCAGCAGCCAAATCGACACGTTGGTACTTGGCTACAATGAGCAGTTCTTC	CASSQIDTLVLGYNEQFF
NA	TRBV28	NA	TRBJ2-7	TGTGCCAGCAGTTCCCCGAACTCCTACGAGCAGTACTTC	CASSSPNSYEQYF
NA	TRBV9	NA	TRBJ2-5	TGTGCCAGCAGCGGCGGGACAGCACAAGAGACCCAGTACTTC	CASSGGTAQETQYF
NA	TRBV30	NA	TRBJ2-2	TGTGCCTGGAGACCCTACCCCACTAGTGGCACCGGGGAGCTGTTTTTT	CAWRPYPTSGTGELFF
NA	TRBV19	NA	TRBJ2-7	TGTGCCAGTAGTCCCGGGCAAGCGGGCGAGCAGTACTTC	CASSPGQAGEQYF
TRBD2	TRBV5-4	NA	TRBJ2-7	TGTGCCAGCAGCTCCTTAGCGGGAGGGGGTTACGAGCAGTACTTC	CASSSLAGGGYEQYF
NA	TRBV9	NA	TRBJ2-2	TGTGCCAGCAGCGTAAGAGCTAGTGGCACCGGGGAGCTGTTTTTT	CASSVRASGTGELFF
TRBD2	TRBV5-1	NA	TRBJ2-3	TGCGCCAGCAGCGGCGGACTAGCGGTTCCTACAGATACGCAGTATTTT	CASSGGLAVPTDTQYF